The 28 T cell receptor beta chains below come from one sample, sequenced in a study of blood T cells in healthy people across ages (dated by TCRdb to between 2014 and 2016). Libraries were constructed by 5' RACE. Instrument used: Illumina HiSeq 2500. The second PCR ran for about 6 to 11 cycles and used a J-beta primer mix along with a sample-barcoded 5' primer. TCRdb ran its own pipeline on the public reads, namely fastp trimming at Q25 and MiXCR clone calling, and kept in-frame beta chains. Rows matching on CDR3 protein sequence are summarized as one entry with the most common DNA and genes. Counted in this sample were 1.4 million or so distinct CDR3 sequences; about 42% of them appeared once. The top ten clones comprise around 4% of the sample. The sequencing sample was made of blood. All receptors derive from a woman aged 18-29 years in good health.

CDR3 nucleotide sequence: TGTGCCAGCAGCCAAGTTCCCTCGGGACTAGCCAAACAAGAGACCCAGTACTTC. Its translation is CASSQVPSGLAKQETQYF. The V gene is TRBV3-1, the J gene TRBJ2-5, with 9 nucleotides matching TRBD2. The ends lost 1 base at V and 2 bases at J; junction bases unmatched: 11. The CDR3 totals 18 residues. From germline, CDR1 is LGHDT and CDR2 YNNKEL (reference sequence).

The rearrangement joins TRBV7-2 to TRBJ2-7, with D tentatively TRBD2 (5 bases). The CDR3 contains 15 residues. The germline CDR1 and CDR2 sequences are SGHTA and FQGNSA. The germline V and J ends were trimmed by 5 bases and 6 bases, with 20 bases remaining between them. The DNA for the CDR3 is TGTGCCAGCAGCCCCCGGGGAAGCGTAGGCCTCGAGCAGTACTTC. It codes for CASSPRGSVGLEQYF.

This clonotype was counted a few times. The J gene is TRBJ2-4, the V gene TRBV20-1, with D uncertain. The CDR3 has 14 residues. The V end was cut by 2 bases, the J end by 0 bases, with 8 bases between. Looked up from germline, CDR1 is DFQATT and CDR2 is SNEGSKA (reference sequence). CDR3 in DNA: TGCAGTGCTAGACTCTTGCTAGCCAAAAACATTCAGTACTTC. Amino acid sequence: CSARLLLAKNIQYF.

This rearrangement joins TRBV7-9 to TRBJ2-1; D may be TRBD1 or TRBD2 (6 bases each). Per the germline V gene, CDR1 is SEHNR and CDR2 is FQNEAQ (reference sequence). CDR3 size: 15 residues. The V and J ends lost 6 bases and 3 bases respectively, with 15 bases between them. The CDR3 here is CASRPGRGGYNEQFF. The CDR3 DNA reads as TGTGCCAGCAGGCCCGGCAGGGGAGGCTACAATGAGCAGTTCTTC.

The chain combines TRBV28 with TRBJ2-7; 14 nucleotides match TRBD2. This CDR3 contains 14 residues. The junction had 4 bases not matched to a gene; V was cut back by 5 bases and J by 7 bases. From germline, CDR1 is MDHEN and CDR2 SYDVKM. CDR3 amino acids: CASSGTSGRLEQYF. In nucleotides, the CDR3 is TGTGCCAGCAGTGGGACTAGCGGGAGATTAGAGCAGTACTTC. The whole variable domain, filled in from reference TRBV28 and TRBJ2-7, reads DVKVTQSSRYLVKRTGEKVFLECVQDMDHENMFWYRQDPGLGLRLIYFSYDVKMKEKGDIPEGYSVSREKKERFSLILESASTNQTSMYLCASSGTSGRLEQYFGPGTRLTVT.

The chain couples TRBV20-1 to TRBJ2-7; 9 nucleotides line up with TRBD2. The CDR3 is 14 amino acids. J lost 6 bases, V lost 1 base, and 7 bases had no gene match. Germline CDR1 is DFQATT and CDR2 is SNEGSKA (reference sequence). This chain's CDR3 is CSARASGMSSEQYF. The CDR3 bases are TGCAGTGCTAGAGCTAGCGGGATGAGCAGCGAGCAGTACTTC.

This clonotype was seen repeatedly, ten times or more. This rearrangement joins TRBV20-1 to TRBJ2-5; 12 bases align to TRBD2. CDR1 and CDR2 (germline): DFQATT, SNEGSKA (reference sequence). The ends lost 2 bases at V and 4 bases at J; junction bases unmatched: 5. This CDR3 is 15 amino acids long. The CDR3 protein is CSARPTSGRGETQYF. In DNA form, the CDR3 reads TGCAGTGCTAGACCGACTAGCGGGAGAGGAGAGACCCAGTACTTC.

This clonotype has a count of ten or more. V and J are TRBV6-5 and TRBJ2-1; 7 bases match TRBD2. CDR1 MNHEY and CDR2 SVGAGI come from the germline V gene. The V gene end was trimmed by 2 bases and the J gene end by 5 bases; junction bases not matched to a gene: 6. CDR3 length: 15 residues. CDR3 residues: CASSYGGGSHNEQFF. The CDR3 DNA follows: TGTGCCAGCAGTTACGGTGGCGGGAGTCACAATGAGCAGTTCTTC.

The chain employs TRBV11-2 and TRBJ1-1, with D possibly matching TRBD1 (5 bases). CDR3 size: 13 residues. From germline, CDR1 is SGHAT and CDR2 FQNNGV. V was clipped by 6 bases and J by 6 bases, with 14 bases between them. CDR3 nucleotide sequence: TGTGCCAGCAGTGGGGCCCCGGGGGCTGAAGCTTTCTTT. Translating gives CASSGAPGAEAFF. Filled out from reference TRBV11-2 and TRBJ1-1, the complete variable domain reads EAGVAQSPRYKIIEKRQSVAFWCNPISGHATLYWYQQILGQGPKLLIQFQNNGVVDDSQLPKDRFSAERLKGVDSTLKIQPAKLEDSAVYLCASSGAPGAEAFFGQGTRLTVV.

This chain connects TRBV28 to TRBJ2-7, with D perhaps assigned TRBD1 or TRBD2 (5 bases each). V lost 3 bases, J lost 3 bases, and 15 bases lay in between. CDR3 size: 15 residues. Germline lookup yields CDR1 MDHEN and CDR2 SYDVKM. The CDR3 protein is CASSFLGTGYYEQYF. The CDR3 coding sequence is TGTGCCAGCAGTTTTCTCGGGACGGGATACTACGAGCAGTACTTC.

This clonotype was seen more than once but under ten times. The chain is built from TRBV5-1 and TRBJ1-2; tentative D call: TRBD1 (6 bases). The germline V gene has CDR1 SGHRS and CDR2 YFSETQ. Trimming removed 4 bases at V and 0 bases at J, with 16 bases between. CDR3 length: 16 residues. CDR3 sequence (DNA): TGCGCCAGCAGCACTTTGAGGGGGGGGACTAACTATGGCTACACCTTC. Translation gives CASSTLRGGTNYGYTF.

The rearrangement uses TRBV12-3 or TRBV12-4 and TRBJ1-2, with 7 bases fitting TRBD1. This CDR3 spans 17 amino acids. With 5 bases clipped from V and 6 bases from J, the junction kept 18 bases outside the gene matches. This CDR3 is CASSQPGQDIFDDGYTF. In DNA, the CDR3 is TGTGCCAGCAGTCAACCCGGACAGGACATATTTGACGATGGCTACACCTTC.

This clonotype was seen once. The chain has TRBV6-2 or TRBV6-3 and TRBJ2-7, with D possibly matching TRBD1 (6 bases). CDR1 MNHEY and CDR2 SVGEGT come from the germline V gene. Deletions cut 8 bases from V and 3 bases from J, with 8 bases between. CDR3 length: 11 residues. Here the CDR3 reads CASGGRYEQYF. CDR3 coding DNA: TGTGCCAGCGGGGGCCGCTACGAGCAGTACTTC.

This clonotype was recorded a few times. The chain combines TRBV6-2 or TRBV6-3 with TRBJ2-7; 7 positions match TRBD1. This CDR3 spans 16 amino acids. Germline loops: CDR1 MNHEY, CDR2 SVGEGT. Losses at the gene ends were 5 bases for V and 2 bases for J; bases not matched to a gene: 12. The DNA of the CDR3 is TGTGCCAGCAGTCCATGGCTGACAGGGTCAACCTACGAGCAGTACTTC. This translates into CASSPWLTGSTYEQYF.

This clonotype was detected once. The chain combines TRBV4-3 with TRBJ1-2, with D uncertain. The CDR3 loop spans 14 amino acids. CDR1 and CDR2 from the germline V gene are LGHNA and YSLEER. V shed 1 base and J shed 5 bases, with 11 bases lying between them. CDR3 loop: CASSQAPGFYGYTF. DNA of the CDR3: TGCGCCAGCAGCCAAGCTCCCGGTTTTTATGGCTACACCTTC.

This chain connects TRBV11-2 to TRBJ2-3, with TRBD2 matching 9 bases. From germline, CDR1 is SGHAT and CDR2 FQNNGV. The V segment lost 3 bases and the J segment 0 bases; nucleotides outside the gene matches: 10. The CDR3 is 18 residues long. The CDR3 DNA is TGTGCCAGCAGCTTTCCTACCCTAGCGGGGCCTAGCACAGATACGCAGTATTTT. It yields the protein CASSFPTLAGPSTDTQYF.

The rearrangement links TRBV29-1 to TRBJ1-2, with D perhaps matching TRBD1 (5 bases). Germline CDR1 and CDR2: SQVTM and ANQGSEA. The CDR3 has 14 amino acids. Trimming shortened V by 4 bases and J by 0 bases, and 12 bases separated the two germline ends. In nucleotides, the CDR3 is TGCAGCGTTGCCCCCAGGGCAGCTAACTATGGCTACACCTTC. This translates into CSVAPRAANYGYTF.

The chain has TRBV12-3 or TRBV12-4 and TRBJ2-2; D ambiguous. CDR3 length: 12 amino acids. The V and J ends lost 6 bases and 4 bases respectively, with 6 bases between them. The CDR3 here is CASRELTGELFF. The CDR3 region has the DNA TGTGCCAGCAGGGAACTCACCGGGGAGCTGTTTTTT.

This clonotype was observed many times. The CDR3 spells CASTLGGTNYGYTF. The CDR3 DNA follows: TGTGCCAGCACCCTAGGGGGCACCAACTATGGCTACACCTTC. The genes are TRBV12-3 or TRBV12-4 and TRBJ1-2, with 7 bases identical to TRBD1. V lost 7 bases to trimming and J lost 2 bases; unmatched junction nucleotides: 7. The CDR3 length is 14 residues.

This clonotype has a handful of counts. The rearrangement joins TRBV27 to TRBJ2-7, with 10 bases aligning to TRBD2. The CDR3 loop spans 17 amino acids. With V trimmed by 2 bases and J by 0 bases, 7 bases remained unmatched. CDR1 and CDR2 from the germline V gene are MNHEY and SMNVEV (reference sequence). The CDR3 nucleotides read TGTGCCAGCAGTTTAGAAAAGCGGGGGGGTTACTCCTACGAGCAGTACTTC. Encoded protein: CASSLEKRGGYSYEQYF.

The chain joins TRBV7-8 to TRBJ1-2; D is perhaps TRBD1 (6 bases). Looked up from germline, CDR1 is SGHVS and CDR2 is FQNEAQ. The CDR3 length is 15 residues. V lost 1 base and J 4 bases, leaving 13 bases between the germline ends. Here the CDR3 reads CASSLEAGAGYGYTF. The CDR3 nucleotides are TGTGCCAGCAGCTTAGAGGCAGGGGCGGGCTATGGCTACACCTTC.

This clonotype turned up a few times. The CDR3 protein is CASSLAGHGGEQFF. The CDR3 DNA sequence: TGTGCCAGCAGTTTAGCGGGACACGGCGGGGAGCAGTTCTTC. The chain recombines TRBV27 with TRBJ2-1, with D perhaps being TRBD1 or TRBD2 (6 bases each). This CDR3 has 14 amino acids. CDR1 and CDR2 from the germline V gene are MNHEY and SMNVEV (reference sequence). V was trimmed by 2 bases and J by 10 bases, leaving 15 bases between them.

This clonotype has only a few counts. The rearrangement uses TRBV12-3 or TRBV12-4 and TRBJ2-5; D is unresolved. There are 14 residues in the CDR3. Trimming took off 6 bases at V and 7 bases at J, with 18 bases between the two ends. This chain's CDR3 is CASSPSKAAVTQYF. The CDR3 DNA sequence: TGTGCCAGCAGCCCTTCGAAAGCTGCCGTGACCCAGTACTTC.

This sequence joins TRBV27 and TRBJ2-5; 7 nucleotides match TRBD2. CDR1 is MNHEY and CDR2 is SMNVEV in the germline V gene (reference sequence). The V and J ends lost 6 bases and 11 bases, in that order; junction bases with no gene match: 18. The CDR3 runs to 15 residues. The CDR3 spells CASRPELAEYNEQYF. CDR3 DNA: TGTGCCAGCAGACCAGAGCTAGCGGAGTACAATGAGCAGTACTTC.

This clonotype turned up a few times. The chain uses TRBV12-3 or TRBV12-4 and TRBJ2-7; TRBD1 is a possible D gene (5 bases). This CDR3 region has 15 residues. The V end was cut by 7 bases, the J end by 3 bases, with 19 bases between. This CDR3 is CASNTGSPQGYEQYF. CDR3 DNA sequence: TGTGCCAGCAATACCGGGTCCCCCCAGGGCTACGAGCAGTACTTC.

The genes are TRBV4-3 and TRBJ2-4; 7 positions match TRBD1. Trimming cost V 3 bases and J 0 bases; bases outside gene matches: 11. This CDR3 region has 18 residues. In germline, CDR1 is LGHNA, CDR2 YSLEER. The CDR3 here is CASSQLGGTPLAKNIQYF. DNA for the CDR3: TGCGCCAGCAGCCAGTTAGGGGGCACCCCCTTAGCCAAAAACATTCAGTACTTC.

This clonotype appeared a few times. V and J are TRBV7-9 and TRBJ2-6; D ambiguous. V lost 5 bases, J lost 0 bases, and 8 bases lay in between. Germline lookup yields CDR1 SEHNR and CDR2 FQNEAQ (reference sequence). CDR3 size: 15 residues. CDR3 sequence reads: CASSPTHSGANVLTF. CDR3 bases: TGTGCCAGCAGCCCTACACACTCTGGGGCCAACGTCCTGACTTTC. Variable domain in full (rest from reference TRBV7-9 and TRBJ2-6): DTGVSQNPRHKITKRGQNVTFRCDPISEHNRLYWYRQTLGQGPEFLTYFQNEAQLEKSRLLSDRFSAERPKGSFSTLEIQRTEQGDSAMYLCASSPTHSGANVLTFGAGSRLTVL.

V and J are TRBV18 and TRBJ2-7, with TRBD1 matching 8 bases. The ends lost 3 bases at V and 1 base at J; junction bases unmatched: 11. The V gene's germline CDR1 is KGHSH and CDR2 LQKENI. This CDR3 contains 17 residues. The CDR3 DNA follows: TGTGCCAGCTCACCTATACCGGGACAGGTCCTTTCCTACGAGCAGTACTTC. Protein sequence: CASSPIPGQVLSYEQYF.